One sample yielded the 8 T cell receptor beta chains listed below, sequenced in a study of blood T cell repertoires in COVID-19. Repertoires were generated with immunoSEQ multiplex PCR, while TCRdb's copy carries only in-frame clones and drops some. The table records under 200,000 clones, around four fifths of them present only once. Input material: peripheral blood. The receptor source for this set is a man between 65 and 85 years old with active or convalescent COVID-19.

The chain uses TRBV6-6 and TRBJ2-7; tentatively, D is TRBD2 (6 bases). There are 14 residues in the CDR3. Germline values: CDR1 MNHNY, CDR2 SVGAGI (reference sequence). The V end was cut by 9 bases, the J end by 4 bases, with 19 bases between. Here the CDR3 DNA reads TGTGCCAGTTGGAGGGGAATGATAGATTACGAGCAGTACTTC. It codes for CASWRGMIDYEQYF.

This clone has just a few counts. This chain uses TRBV6-5 with TRBJ2-5; 10 bases are shared with TRBD1. The junction had 3 bases not matched to a gene; V was cut back by 2 bases and J by 3 bases. CDR1 and CDR2 from the germline V gene are MNHEY and SVGAGI. The CDR3 length is 15 residues. The CDR3, as DNA: TGTGCCAGCAGTTACAGAGGACAGGGGGAAGAGACCCAGTACTTC. It is translated as CASSYRGQGEETQYF.

The chain combines TRBV18 with TRBJ2-4; D may be TRBD1 (5 bases). Germline CDR1 reads KGHSH; CDR2 reads LQKENI. Trimming left V 6 bases short and J 2 bases short, with 14 bases between. The CDR3 loop spans 15 amino acids. This CDR3 reads CASSLREQSKNIQYF. The CDR3 region has the DNA TGTGCCAGCTCGCTCAGGGAACAGTCCAAAAACATTCAGTACTTC.

This chain joins TRBV7-9 and TRBJ1-2; D is perhaps TRBD1 (6 bases). The V gene lost 5 bases and the J gene lost 4 bases, with 20 bases spanning the gap. Germline values: CDR1 SEHNR, CDR2 FQNEAQ (reference sequence). The CDR3 covers 16 residues. DNA of the CDR3: TGTGCCAGCAGCCTAGGAGGGGCAGGGGCCCTCTATGGCTACACCTTC. Translating it yields CASSLGGAGALYGYTF.

The V and J genes are TRBV5-1 and TRBJ2-1; 9 bases fit TRBD2. Germline CDR1 and CDR2: SGHRS and YFSETQ. This CDR3 spans 17 amino acids. After removal of 4 bases from V and 0 bases from J, the junction contained 8 bases not matched to a gene. CDR3 in amino acids: CASSQTSGSSSYNEQFF. CDR3 nucleotides: TGCGCCAGCAGCCAGACTAGCGGCTCTAGCTCCTACAATGAGCAGTTCTTC.

V usage is TRBV12-3 or TRBV12-4 and J usage is TRBJ2-1; TRBD2 might be the D (6 bases). V was trimmed by 6 bases and J by 7 bases, leaving 13 bases between them. The CDR3 sequence is 13 residues long. Here the CDR3 DNA reads TGTGCCAGCAGGAGCGGGCGATTAAATGAGCAGTTCTTC. Protein product: CASRSGRLNEQFF.

The chain uses TRBV18 and TRBJ1-1, with D perhaps matching TRBD1 (5 bases). The V and J ends lost 0 bases and 5 bases respectively, with 13 bases between them. This CDR3 comprises 15 residues. Germline lookup yields CDR1 KGHSH and CDR2 LQKENI. CDR3 sequence reads: CASSPPQQAGTEAFF. DNA for the CDR3: TGTGCCAGCTCACCACCGCAACAGGCGGGGACTGAAGCTTTCTTT.

This chain connects TRBV2 to TRBJ1-1; D is unclear. Germline CDR1 and CDR2: SNHLY and FYNNEI. This CDR3 region has 13 residues. Trimming shortened V by 8 bases and J by 5 bases, and 15 bases separated the two germline ends. CDR3 bases: TGTGCCAGCTTAGTCGGGGTACATACTGAAGCTTTCTTT. Amino acids: CASLVGVHTEAFF.